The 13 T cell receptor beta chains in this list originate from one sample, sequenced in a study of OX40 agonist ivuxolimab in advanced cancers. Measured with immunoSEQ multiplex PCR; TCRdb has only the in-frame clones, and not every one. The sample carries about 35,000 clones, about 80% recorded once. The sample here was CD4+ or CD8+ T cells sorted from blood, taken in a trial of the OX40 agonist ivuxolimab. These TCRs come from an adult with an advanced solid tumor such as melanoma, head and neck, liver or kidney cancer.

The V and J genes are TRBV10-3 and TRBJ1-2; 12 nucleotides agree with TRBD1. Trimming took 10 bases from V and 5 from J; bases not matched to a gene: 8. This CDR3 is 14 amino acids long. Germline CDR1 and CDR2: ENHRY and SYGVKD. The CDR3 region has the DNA TGTGCCAGGGAAGGGACAGGGGGCCGATATGGCTACACCTTC. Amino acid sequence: CAREGTGGRYGYTF.

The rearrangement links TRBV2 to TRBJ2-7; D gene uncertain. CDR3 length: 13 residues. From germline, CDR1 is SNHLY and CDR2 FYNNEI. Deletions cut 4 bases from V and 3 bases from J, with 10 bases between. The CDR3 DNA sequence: TGTGCCAGCAGTGCCCCGGACCTCTACGAGCAGTACGTC. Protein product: CASSAPDLYEQYV.

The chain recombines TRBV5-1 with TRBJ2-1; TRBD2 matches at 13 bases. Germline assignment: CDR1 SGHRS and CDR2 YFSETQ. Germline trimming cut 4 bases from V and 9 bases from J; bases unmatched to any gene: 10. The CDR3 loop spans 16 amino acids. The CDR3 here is CASSPRTSGGSGEQFF. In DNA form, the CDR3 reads TGCGCCAGCAGCCCGCGGACTAGCGGGGGTTCGGGTGAGCAGTTCTTC.

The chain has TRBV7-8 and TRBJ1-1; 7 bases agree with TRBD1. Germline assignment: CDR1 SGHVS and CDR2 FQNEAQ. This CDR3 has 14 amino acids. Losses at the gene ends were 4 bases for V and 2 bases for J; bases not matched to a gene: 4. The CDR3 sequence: CASSSGTANTEAFF. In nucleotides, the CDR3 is TGTGCCAGCAGCTCAGGGACAGCTAACACTGAAGCTTTCTTT.

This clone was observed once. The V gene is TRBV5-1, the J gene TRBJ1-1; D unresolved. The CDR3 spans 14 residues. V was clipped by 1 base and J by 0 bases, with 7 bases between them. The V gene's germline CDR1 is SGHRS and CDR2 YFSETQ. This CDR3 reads CASSLSVLNTEAFF. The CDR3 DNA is TGCGCCAGCAGCTTGTCCGTTCTGAACACTGAAGCTTTCTTT.

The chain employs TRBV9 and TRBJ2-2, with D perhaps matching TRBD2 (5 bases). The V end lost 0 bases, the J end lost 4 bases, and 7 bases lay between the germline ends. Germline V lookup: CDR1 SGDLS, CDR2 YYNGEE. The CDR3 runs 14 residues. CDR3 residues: CASSVAGSTGELFF. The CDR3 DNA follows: TGTGCCAGCAGCGTAGCGGGGAGCACCGGGGAGCTGTTTTTT.

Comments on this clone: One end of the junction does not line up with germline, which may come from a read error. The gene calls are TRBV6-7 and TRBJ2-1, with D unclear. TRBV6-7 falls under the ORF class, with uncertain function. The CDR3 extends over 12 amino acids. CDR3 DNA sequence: TGTGCCAGCAGTTACTACGAGACCGAGACGGTCTTC. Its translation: CASSYYETETVF.

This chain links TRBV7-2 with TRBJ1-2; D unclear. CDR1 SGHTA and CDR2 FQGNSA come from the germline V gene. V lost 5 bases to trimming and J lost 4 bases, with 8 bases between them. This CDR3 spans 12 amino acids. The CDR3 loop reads CASSAALYGYTF. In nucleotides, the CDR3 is TGTGCCAGCAGCGCCGCCCTCTATGGCTACACCTTC.

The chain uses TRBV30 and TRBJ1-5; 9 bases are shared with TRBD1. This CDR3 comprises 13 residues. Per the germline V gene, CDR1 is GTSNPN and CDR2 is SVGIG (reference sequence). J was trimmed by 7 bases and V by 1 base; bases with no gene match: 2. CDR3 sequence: CAWSDRGRQPQHF. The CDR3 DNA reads TGTGCCTGGAGTGACAGGGGGCGCCAGCCCCAGCATTTT.

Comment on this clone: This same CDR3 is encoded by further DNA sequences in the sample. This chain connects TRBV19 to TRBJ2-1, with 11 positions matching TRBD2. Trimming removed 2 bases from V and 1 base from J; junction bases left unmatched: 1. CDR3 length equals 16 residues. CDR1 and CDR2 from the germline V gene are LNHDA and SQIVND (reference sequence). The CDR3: CASSILAGGSYNEQFF. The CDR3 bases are TGTGCCAGTAGTATATTAGCGGGGGGGTCCTACAATGAGCAGTTCTTC.

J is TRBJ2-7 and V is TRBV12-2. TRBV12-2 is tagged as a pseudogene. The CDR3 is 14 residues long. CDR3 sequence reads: CASRPNWQFNEQYF. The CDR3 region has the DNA TGTGCAAGTCGCCCTAACTGGCAGTTTAACGAGCAGTACTTC.

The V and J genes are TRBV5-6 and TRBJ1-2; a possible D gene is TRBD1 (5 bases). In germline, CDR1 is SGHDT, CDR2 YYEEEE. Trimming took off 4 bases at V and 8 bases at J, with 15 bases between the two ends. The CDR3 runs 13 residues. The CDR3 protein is CASSPYRPSGYTF. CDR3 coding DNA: TGTGCCAGCAGCCCTTACAGGCCGTCCGGCTACACCTTC.

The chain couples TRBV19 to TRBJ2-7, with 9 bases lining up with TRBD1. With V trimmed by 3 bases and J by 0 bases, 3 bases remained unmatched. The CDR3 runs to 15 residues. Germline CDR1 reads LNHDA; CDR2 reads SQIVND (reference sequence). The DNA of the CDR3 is TGTGCCAGTAGTATGGGGACAGGGAGCTCCTACGAGCAGTACTTC. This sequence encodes CASSMGTGSSYEQYF.